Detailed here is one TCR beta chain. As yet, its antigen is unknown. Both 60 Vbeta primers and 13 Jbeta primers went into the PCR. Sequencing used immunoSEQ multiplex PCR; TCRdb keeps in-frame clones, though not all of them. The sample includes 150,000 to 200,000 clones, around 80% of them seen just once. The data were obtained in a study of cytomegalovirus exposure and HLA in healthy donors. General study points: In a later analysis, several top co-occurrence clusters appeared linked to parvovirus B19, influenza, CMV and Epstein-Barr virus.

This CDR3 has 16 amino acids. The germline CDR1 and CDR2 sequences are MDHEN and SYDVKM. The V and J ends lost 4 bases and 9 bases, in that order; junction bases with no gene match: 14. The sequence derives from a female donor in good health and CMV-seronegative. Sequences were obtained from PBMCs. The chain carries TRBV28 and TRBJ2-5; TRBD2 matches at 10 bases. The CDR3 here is CASSSLRTSGNPAQYF. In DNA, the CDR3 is TGTGCCAGCAGTTCCCTCCGGACTAGCGGAAATCCGGCCCAGTACTTC.